This TCR beta chain was sequenced in a study of T-cell reconstitution after alpha-beta-depleted transplantation in children. Findings and limits, study-wide: Surviving recipient T cells and thymic progenitors accounted for the high day-60 TCRbeta diversity observed in some patients. Reportedly, alpha-beta T cells present about two months post-transplant originated from several hundred expanded clones of graft origin. At one year after transplant, newly produced T cells mostly accounted for T-cell counts and diversity.

The germline V gene has CDR1 SGHAT and CDR2 FQNNGV. The ends were cut back, 1 base at V and 6 bases at J, with 5 bases in the middle. This CDR3 comprises 12 residues. Concerning this clonotype itself: No antigen is known for it.

The TCRbeta library incorporated unique molecular identifiers. TCRdb analysed the PCR reads with MiXCR anew, one entry per CDR3 protein. This repertoire shows 450,000 to 550,000 distinct CDR3 sequences, about an eighth found once; its top ten account for 14%. This TCR was recovered from a female patient aged 2-9 years who had a stem cell transplant for aplastic anemia, so the T cells may come from the graft donor. The chain joins TRBV11-2 to TRBJ2-3, with D uncertain. The specimen comprised PBMCs, mostly from graft donor cells, sampled 180 days after TCRalphabeta/CD19-depleted stem cell transplant. The CDR3 sequence is CASSLGYDTQYF. CDR3 in DNA: TGTGCCAGCAGCTTAGGATATGATACGCAGTATTTT.